This record concerns one T cell receptor (beta chain) sequence. The V gene end was trimmed by 1 base and the J gene end by 0 bases; junction bases not matched to a gene: 16. The CDR3 totals 20 residues. Germline-derived CDR1 and CDR2 are DFQATT and SNEGSKA (reference sequence). Memory CD4+ cells were defined as CD4+CD45RO+CD25-. After constant-region reverse-primer amplification, full-length variable regions underwent semi-nested PCR with Nested Universal Primer A. A single record per CDR3 protein comes from TCRdb applying MiXCR to the 5' RACE reads. The sample gives about 7,200 distinct CDR3 sequences, approximately 42% of which show up once; approximately 4% is in the top ten.

The J gene is TRBJ2-2, the V gene TRBV20-1; 8 bases fit TRBD1. The sample consisted of memory CD4+ T cells sorted from blood. Specified subset: memory CD4+ T cells, CD4+CD45RO+CD25-. The receptor's source is a female donor with breast cancer. CDR3 residues: CSARGQGSRTNKTNTGELFF. The DNA of the CDR3 is TGCAGTGCTAGAGGACAGGGGTCTAGAACAAACAAGACGAACACCGGGGAGCTGTTTTTT.